Listed below are T cell receptor beta chains from one sample, sequenced in a study of T cell repertoires in cytomegalovirus infection. Each CDR3 protein is one row after TCRdb ran MiXCR on the reads. This table holds 200,000 or so distinct CDR3 sequences, roughly 20% found once. Sequencing was performed on PBMCs. These receptor sequences come from a human donor in good health (CMV status not recorded). Some clones in this sample may be carry-over from other donors' samples. Each CDR3 is given with its conserved first and last residue. The order of the fields is V gene, clone size, J gene, D gene, CDR3 DNA, CDR3 protein. The D gene is left open where the match is weak. Not all rows give a size; the values are once, few, many and, for expanded clones, a class.

>TRBV5-1|.|TRBJ2-5|.
TGCGCCAGCAGATCAGGTCTCCAAGAGACCCAGTACTTC
CASRSGLQETQYF
>TRBV5-1|.|TRBJ1-3|.
TGCGCCAGCAGCTTGGGTTCAGACTCTGGAAACACCATATATTTT
CASSLGSDSGNTIYF
>TRBV7-9|.|TRBJ1-5|TRBD1
TGTGCCAGCAGCCCCGGGACAGGGAGGAGTCAGCCCCAGCATTTT
CASSPGTGRSQPQHF
>TRBV7-2|.|TRBJ2-7|.
TGTGCCAGCAACCTTGATCCCTACGAGCAGTACTTC
CASNLDPYEQYF
>TRBV5-4|.|TRBJ2-2|TRBD2
TGTGCCAGCAGCTCGGGAGGTCGGCGGGGGGGCACCGGGGAGCTGTTTTTT
CASSSGGRRGGTGELFF
>TRBV7-8|.|TRBJ1-4|.
TGTGCCAGCAGCAAACAGGGTTGGGGGGAAAAACTGTTTTTT
CASSKQGWGEKLFF
>TRBV20-1|.|TRBJ2-2|TRBD1
TGCAGTGCTCCCGACAGGGGTTCGGGGGAGCTGTTTTTT
CSAPDRGSGELFF
>TRBV9|.|TRBJ2-1|TRBD2
TGTGCCAGCAGCGTAGCAAAGGTAGCGGGGGGACCTGAGCAGTTCTTC
CASSVAKVAGGPEQFF
>TRBV15|few|TRBJ1-1|.
TGTGCCACCAGCTTCACAGGAACCACTGAAGCTTTCTTT
CATSFTGTTEAFF
>TRBV2|.|TRBJ2-4|TRBD1
TGTGCCATTAGACAGGGGACGGGCGCCAAAAACATTCAGTACTTC
CAIRQGTGAKNIQYF
>TRBV20-1|.|TRBJ2-7|.
TGCAGTGCTAGAGCAGGGGGGGGCATCAACGAGCAGTACTTC
CSARAGGGINEQYF
>TRBV5-4|.|TRBJ2-1|.
TGTGCCAGCAGTTATGAAGTCGCGTACAATGAGCAGTTCTTC
CASSYEVAYNEQFF
>TRBV4-1|few|TRBJ1-4|TRBD1
TGCGCCAGCAGCCAGGGGGACAGGGTTGAAAAACTGTTTTTT
CASSQGDRVEKLFF
>TRBV25-1|.|TRBJ2-3|.
TGTGCCAGCAGTGAAGTGGCGGCAGGGGGGACCCATACGCAGTATTTT
CASSEVAAGGTHTQYF
>TRBV19|few|TRBJ1-5|.
TGTGCCAGTAGTCCCCCAGTTCAATATCAGCCCCAGCATTTT
CASSPPVQYQPQHF
>TRBV5-5|many|TRBJ2-2|.
TGTGCCAGCAGCTTGGCCTCTAGAGGGACCGGGGAGCTGTTTTTT
CASSLASRGTGELFF
>TRBV7-3|many|TRBJ1-4|.
TGTGCCAGCAGCTTATCTAGAAATGAAAAACTGTTTTTT
CASSLSRNEKLFF
>TRBV3-1|.|TRBJ1-1|.
TGTGCCAGCAGCCCGCCCAGGGGTATCGGAGCTGAAGCTTTCTTT
CASSPPRGIGAEAFF
>TRBV2|.|TRBJ1-3|.
TGTGCCAGCAGCGCTCCAGACTCTGGAAACACCATATATTTT
CASSAPDSGNTIYF
>TRBV4-2|few|TRBJ1-1|.
TGTGCCAGCAGCCATGTTGAGGGGGTAGAAGCTTTCTTT
CASSHVEGVEAFF
>TRBV28|few|TRBJ1-2|.
TGTGCCAGCAAAATAGTCGGGGGCTACTATGGCTACACCTTC
CASKIVGGYYGYTF
>TRBV12-3/TRBV12-4|few|TRBJ1-1|TRBD1
TGTGCCAGCAGTCCCCACCAACCGGGACAGCAAGAAGCTTTCTTT
CASSPHQPGQQEAFF
>TRBV24-1|many|TRBJ2-3|.
TGTGCCACCAGTGATCCCCTGACAGATACGCAGTATTTT
CATSDPLTDTQYF
>TRBV7-9|few|TRBJ2-1|TRBD2
TGTGCCAGCAGCCGAGCGGGGGGGAGGTACAATGAGCAGTTCTTC
CASSRAGGRYNEQFF
>TRBV7-8|.|TRBJ1-3|TRBD1
TGTGCCAGCAGCCCCGGGACAGACGGAAACACCATATATTTT
CASSPGTDGNTIYF
>TRBV25-1|.|TRBJ2-3|.
TGTGCCAGCAAGGGGGGAGATACGCAGTATTTT
CASKGGDTQYF
>TRBV2|few|TRBJ1-6|TRBD1
TGTGCCACACGGGGACAGGGGGTACGGAATTCACCCCTCCACTTT
CATRGQGVRNSPLHF
>TRBV2|few|TRBJ1-1|.
TGTGCCAGCAGTGAAGCGCAATCGGGGGAAGCTTTCTTT
CASSEAQSGEAFF
>TRBV5-1|.|TRBJ1-1|TRBD1
TGCGCCAGCAGCTTGGGACAGGGGTACTCTGAAGCTTTCTTT
CASSLGQGYSEAFF
>TRBV2|few|TRBJ1-2|TRBD1
TGTGCCAGCAGTGAATGGGCAGGGGGGGACTATGGCTACACCTTC
CASSEWAGGDYGYTF
>TRBV28|.|TRBJ1-1|.
TGTGCCAGCACCAAACAGGGCACTGAAGCTTTCTTT
CASTKQGTEAFF
>TRBV7-2|many|TRBJ2-1|.
TGTGCCAGCAGCACCGACAGGGGAGGGTACAATGAGCAGTTCTTC
CASSTDRGGYNEQFF
>TRBV7-4|.|TRBJ2-5|.
TGTGCCAGCAGCTTAGCCCCGTCAGAGACCCAGTACTTC
CASSLAPSETQYF
>TRBV29-1|.|TRBJ2-3|TRBD2
TGCAGCGTCAAGACTAGCGGGAATCCCCATCTAGCCACAGATACGCAGTATTTT
CSVKTSGNPHLATDTQYF
>TRBV20-1|few|TRBJ2-1|.
TGCAGTGCACATACAGGTAGTGAGCAGTTCTTC
CSAHTGSEQFF
>TRBV5-4|many|TRBJ2-5|TRBD2
TGTGCCAGCAGCTTGGGCGGGAGGGTTCAAGAGACCCAGTACTTC
CASSLGGRVQETQYF
>TRBV29-1|.|TRBJ1-2|.
TGCAGCGTGGAGACGGGAGGCTACACCTTC
CSVETGGYTF
>TRBV7-3|many|TRBJ2-1|TRBD2
TGTGCCAGCAGCTTAGTCGGGACTAGCGGGTACAATGAGCAGTTCTTC
CASSLVGTSGYNEQFF
>TRBV24-1|once|TRBJ1-5|TRBD1
TGTGCCACCAGTGATAACGGACAGGGGTTGGGCAATCAGCCCCAGCATTTT
CATSDNGQGLGNQPQHF
>TRBV14|few|TRBJ1-1|TRBD1
TGTGCCAGCAGCCAAGATCTTGAGGGGGCGGCTTTCTTT
CASSQDLEGAAFF
>TRBV6-2/TRBV6-3|.|TRBJ2-5|.
TGTGCCAGCAGTTACGACTCCTGGGAGACCCAGTACTTC
CASSYDSWETQYF
>TRBV25-1|.|TRBJ1-4|TRBD1
TGTGCCAGCAGTGAAAGGACAGGGGCAAATGAAAAACTGTTTTTT
CASSERTGANEKLFF
>TRBV12-3/TRBV12-4|once|TRBJ1-1|TRBD1
TGTGCCAGCAGTCCCGACAGGGAGACTGAAGCTTTCTTT
CASSPDRETEAFF
>TRBV10-3|few|TRBJ1-1|.
TGTGCCATCAGTGAGGGGGTCGGCAGGGCGAACACTGAAGCTTTCTTT
CAISEGVGRANTEAFF
>TRBV19|few|TRBJ1-5|.
TGTGCCAGTAGTATTGACGGTCTACGGCAGCCCCAGCATTTT
CASSIDGLRQPQHF
>TRBV7-2|many|TRBJ2-3|.
TGTGCCAGCAGCTTAGTTGGGCCCACAGATACGCAGTATTTT
CASSLVGPTDTQYF
>TRBV7-9|few|TRBJ2-7|.
TGTGCCAGCAGCTTTATAGGAATTAACTACGAGCAGTACTTC
CASSFIGINYEQYF
>TRBV12-3/TRBV12-4|few|TRBJ2-7|.
TGTGCCAGCAGTTTAGGGCCCCCGGACTACGAGCAGTACTTC
CASSLGPPDYEQYF
>TRBV10-3|many|TRBJ1-5|.
TGTGCCACTCGGGGGGAGTCCAATCAGCCCCAGCATTTT
CATRGESNQPQHF
>TRBV20-1|few|TRBJ1-5|.
TGCAGTGCTGCCTGGGGGGCGGATCAGCCCCAGCATTTT
CSAAWGADQPQHF
>TRBV12-3/TRBV12-4|.|TRBJ2-5|TRBD2
TGTGCCAGCAGTCCCAGCGGGGGTCACCAAGAGACCCAGTACTTC
CASSPSGGHQETQYF
>TRBV2|.|TRBJ2-3|TRBD2
TGTGCCAGCAGTCCACGGACTAGCGGGGGCACAGATACGCAGTATTTT
CASSPRTSGGTDTQYF
>TRBV6-5|few|TRBJ1-1|.
TGTGCCAGCAGTGGCACGAACACTGAAGCTTTCTTT
CASSGTNTEAFF
>TRBV5-4|.|TRBJ2-1|TRBD2
TGTGCCAGCAGTCGGAGGACTAGCTACAATGAGCAGTTCTTC
CASSRRTSYNEQFF
>TRBV12-3/TRBV12-4|many|TRBJ2-1|TRBD2
TGTGCCAGCAGTTTAGTCGGCGGGGGGGCCGGGGAGCAGTTCTTC
CASSLVGGGAGEQFF
>TRBV7-8|many|TRBJ2-6|TRBD1
TGTGCCAGCAGCTTGCCGGGACAGGGGCTCTCTGGGGCCAACGTCCTGACTTTC
CASSLPGQGLSGANVLTF
>TRBV12-3/TRBV12-4|many|TRBJ1-2|TRBD1
TGTGCCAGCAGTTCACGGGACAGGGGAGGCTATGGCTACACCTTC
CASSSRDRGGYGYTF
>TRBV4-1|.|TRBJ1-1|.
TGCGCCAGCAGCCAAGACGACATAAGATTATCTGAAGCTTTCTTT
CASSQDDIRLSEAFF
>TRBV29-1|.|TRBJ2-5|.
TGCAGCGTCCGCGGCGGGAAAGCCACCCAAGAGGACCAGTACTTC
CSVRGGKATQEDQYF